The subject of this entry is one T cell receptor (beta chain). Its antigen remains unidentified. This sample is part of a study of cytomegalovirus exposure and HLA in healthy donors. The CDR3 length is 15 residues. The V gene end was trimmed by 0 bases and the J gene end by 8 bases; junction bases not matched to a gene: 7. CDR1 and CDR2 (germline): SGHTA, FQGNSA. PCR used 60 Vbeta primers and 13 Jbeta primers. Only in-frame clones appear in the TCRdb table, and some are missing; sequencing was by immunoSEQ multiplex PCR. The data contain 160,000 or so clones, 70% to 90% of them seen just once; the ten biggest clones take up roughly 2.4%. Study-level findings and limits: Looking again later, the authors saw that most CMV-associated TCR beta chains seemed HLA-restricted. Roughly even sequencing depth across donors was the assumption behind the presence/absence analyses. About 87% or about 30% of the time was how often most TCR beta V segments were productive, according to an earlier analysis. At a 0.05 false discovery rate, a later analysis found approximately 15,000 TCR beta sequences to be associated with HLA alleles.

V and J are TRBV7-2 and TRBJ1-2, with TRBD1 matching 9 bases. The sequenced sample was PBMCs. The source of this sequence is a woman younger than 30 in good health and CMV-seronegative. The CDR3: CASSLARGTGWGYTF. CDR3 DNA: TGTGCCAGCAGCTTAGCGCGCGGGACAGGGTGGGGCTACACCTTC.